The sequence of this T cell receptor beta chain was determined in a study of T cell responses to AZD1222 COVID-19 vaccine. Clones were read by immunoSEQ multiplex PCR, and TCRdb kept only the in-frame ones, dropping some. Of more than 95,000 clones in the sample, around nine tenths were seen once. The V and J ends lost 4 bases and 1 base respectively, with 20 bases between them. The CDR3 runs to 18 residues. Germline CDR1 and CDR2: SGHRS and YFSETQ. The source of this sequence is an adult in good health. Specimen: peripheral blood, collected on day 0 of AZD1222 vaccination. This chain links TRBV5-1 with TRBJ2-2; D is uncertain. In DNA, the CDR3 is TGCGCCAGCAGCCCATGGTATTTGGAAGCGTTGAACACCGGGGAGCTGTTTTTT. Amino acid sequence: CASSPWYLEALNTGELFF.